The present T cell receptor (beta chain) was sequenced within a study of T cells in Graves' hyperthyroidism and ophthalmopathy. Amplified TCR beta CDR3 regions came from RNA transcripts. The TCR CDR3 was amplified in a first-round RT-PCR using the HTBI primer set. MiXCR, applied by TCRdb to the multiplex PCR reads, yields one record per CDR3 protein. The sample has some 690,000 distinct CDR3 sequences; 17% are singletons. For this clonotype: A much larger clonotype is one base distant, so this may be a read error.

In germline, CDR1 is SNHLY, CDR2 FYNNEI. CDR3 size: 17 residues. The genes are TRBV2 and TRBJ1-5; TRBD1 matches 11 bases. Sequencing was carried out using blood. The TCR comes from a man aged 50-60 years with Graves' hyperthyroidism. This CDR3 is CASSGAIWTGGNRPQHF. DNA of the CDR3: TGTGCCAGCAGTGGGGCGATATGGACAGGGGGCAATCGGCCCCAGCATTTT.